This entry is about one TCR beta chain. Sequenced by immunoSEQ multiplex PCR; TCRdb stores in-frame clones only, minus some. The table lists around 130,000 clones, around 82% of them singletons. These data are taken from a study of blood T cell repertoires in COVID-19. Sequences were obtained from peripheral blood. The source of this sequence is a human donor in a cohort sampled during active COVID-19.

CDR3: CAGGTTTMNTEAFF. In DNA form, the CDR3 reads TGTGCCGGCGGGACTACTACAATGAACACTGAAGCTTTCTTT. The rearrangement joins TRBV7-9 to TRBJ1-1; tentative D call: TRBD1 (5 bases). The CDR3 contains 14 residues. V was shortened by 11 bases and J by 0 bases, with 16 bases between the two germline ends. CDR1 SEHNR and CDR2 FQNEAQ come from the germline V gene (reference sequence).